The clone carrying this TCR beta chain was picked up a small number of times. The V and J ends lost 3 bases and 4 bases, in that order; junction bases with no gene match: 4. The CDR3 is 14 amino acids. Germline V lookup: CDR1 SNHLY, CDR2 FYNNEI. The data derive from a study of blood T cell repertoires in COVID-19. Study information: COVID-19 samples collected from the United States, Italy and Spain covered acute and convalescent phases. Sample material is recorded as cDNA or gDNA derived from T cells, B-cell-depleted T cells, or PBMCs.

In the source study's methods: By means of reference gene primer amplification, nucleated cell counts were estimated. Here immunoSEQ multiplex PCR was the method, and the copy in TCRdb shows in-frame clones only, minus some. V, J and clone size derive from that table, while D and trimming were established from the DNA sequence. Of 270,000 or so clones in the sample, 75% to 90% are singletons; the top ten hold approximately 4.2%. Material for sequencing was peripheral blood. The source is a man aged 35 to 55 with acute or convalescent COVID-19. The V and J genes are TRBV2 and TRBJ1-1; 8 bases map to TRBD1. CDR3 DNA sequence: TGTGCCAGCAGTGAGGAGACAGGGGTCACTGAAGCTTTCTTT. It codes for CASSEETGVTEAFF. Filled out from reference TRBV2 and TRBJ1-1, the complete variable domain reads EPEVTQTPSHQVTQMGQEVILRCVPISNHLYFYWYRQILGQKVEFLVSFYNNEISEKSEIFDDQFSVERPDGSNFTLKIRSTKLEDSAMYFCASSEETGVTEAFFGQGTRLTVV.